This entry is about one T cell receptor beta chain. Generated by immunoSEQ multiplex PCR, the TCRdb table keeps only in-frame clones and is missing some. The repertoire holds under 200,000 clones, with 94% as singletons. The data stem from a study of control samples from healthy donors and cancer patients. The CDR3 contains 12 residues. Germline CDR1 reads LGHDT; CDR2 reads YNNKEL (reference sequence). Trimming took 6 bases from V and 15 from J; bases not matched to a gene: 7. J is TRBJ2-1 and V is TRBV3-1 (or the pseudogene TRBV3-2); 11 bases match TRBD2. Specimen: PBMCs. The sequence derives from a man between 60 and 70 years old with colorectal cancer. The CDR3, as DNA: TGTGCCAGCAGTTTAGCGGGGGGGCCTGTGTTCTTC. Encoded protein: CASSLAGGPVFF.